This T cell receptor beta chain stems from a study of shared clonotypes between healthy human individuals. Overall study results and limits: Represented genetic and exposure-history diversity was restricted by having few donors.

Naive CD8 cells were CD45RO-negative, positively selected for CCR7, excluding terminally differentiated effector memory CD45RA+ cells. Some clones are missing from TCRdb's copy, which holds only in-frame ones; the method was immunoSEQ multiplex PCR. Of about 2 million clones listed, about 95% are singletons. Notes on this clone: Its antigen is unknown.

The TCR comes from a young man in good health. Material for sequencing was naive CD8+ T cells sorted from blood.

As DNA, the CDR3 is TGTGCCAGCAGCGTAGATGACAATAACTATGGCTACACCTTC. Translated, it gives CASSVDDNNYGYTF. The chain links TRBV9 to TRBJ1-2; D unclear. The CDR3 has 14 amino acids. Germline V gene lookup returns CDR1 SGDLS and CDR2 YYNGEE. V was trimmed by 0 bases and J by 1 base, leaving 7 bases between them.